This TCR beta chain was sequenced for a study of B cell selection in AIRE deficiency. Study-level points and caveats: Shared Treg sequences had shorter CDR3s, biased toward rearrangements with few non-templated insertions.

The CDR3 is 15 amino acids. The V end lost 6 bases, the J end lost 2 bases, and 14 bases lay between the germline ends. Germline V CDR1 and CDR2: MNHEY, SMNVEV (reference sequence). Regulatory T cells were sorted as CD4+CD25hiCD127low/negative cells. Healthy unrelated donors supplied the control samples. This clone was seen just once. The target antigen is unknown. Methods used by the authors: Pooled Tregs gave about 60,000 patient and approximately 9.2x10^4 donor TCRbeta sequences. TCRdb's table, derived via immunoSEQ multiplex PCR, lists solely in-frame clones and lacks some. V, J and clone size were drawn from that table, and D and trimming were deduced from the DNA. Of about 18,000 clones listed, about 93% are singletons.

The V and J genes are TRBV27 and TRBJ2-1; D is ambiguous. The sequencing sample was made of CD4+CD25+ Tregs sorted from PBMCs. This TCR was recovered from a human donor in good health. The CDR3 DNA reads TGTGCCAGCAGCCGAGTAGCAACTACCTACAATGAGCAGTTCTTC. Its protein product is CASSRVATTYNEQFF.